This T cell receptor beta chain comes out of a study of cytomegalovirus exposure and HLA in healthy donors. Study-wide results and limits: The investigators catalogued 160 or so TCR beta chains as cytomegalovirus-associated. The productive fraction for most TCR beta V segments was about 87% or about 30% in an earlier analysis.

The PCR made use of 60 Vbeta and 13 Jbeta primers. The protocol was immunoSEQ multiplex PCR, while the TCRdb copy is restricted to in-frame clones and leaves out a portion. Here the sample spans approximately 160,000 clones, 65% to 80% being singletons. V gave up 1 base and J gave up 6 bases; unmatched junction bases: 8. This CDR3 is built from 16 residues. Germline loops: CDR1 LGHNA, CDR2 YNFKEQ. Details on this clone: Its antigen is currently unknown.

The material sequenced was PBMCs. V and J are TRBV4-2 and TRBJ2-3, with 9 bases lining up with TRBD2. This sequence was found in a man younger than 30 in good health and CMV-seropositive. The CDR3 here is CASSQGQRGGVDTQYF. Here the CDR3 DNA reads TGTGCCAGCAGCCAAGGACAGCGCGGGGGGGTTGATACGCAGTATTTT.